The rows below give T cell receptor beta chains drawn from one sample of a study of T cell repertoires in cytomegalovirus infection. These receptors are not linked to any known antigen. TCRdb reprocessed the reads via MiXCR and lists one record per CDR3 protein. The repertoire consists of approximately 1,000,000 distinct CDR3 sequences, with around 31% occurring once and the leading ten covering roughly an eighth. Sequenced here: cultured CD8+ T cells from PBMCs, sampled from culture after CMV antigen stimulation. The receptors shown here come from a human donor in good health (CMV status not recorded). Some clones in this sample may be carry-over from other donors' samples. Both conserved end residues are trimmed from each CDR3. Clone size appears in some rows only: once, few, many, or a class for an expanded clone.

cdr3_aa clone_size j_call v_call
ASSAVPEGRPDTQY few TRBJ2-3 TRBV7-6
ASSSGRGGSYNEQF few TRBJ2-1 TRBV27
ASSQRVGGMNTEAF few TRBJ1-1 TRBV7-9
ASSFWTGGAGELF . TRBJ2-2 TRBV11-2
VSSSLGGVGTDTQY . TRBJ2-3 TRBV7-2
ASSPTAAVLYNEQF . TRBJ2-1 TRBV12-3/TRBV12-4
ASSIYAGFGGFNEQF . TRBJ2-1 TRBV7-2
ASSRTGQGNGYT many TRBJ1-2 TRBV7-6
ASSIDALAGSSSDTQY few TRBJ2-3 TRBV19
ASSSGPPGTEAF few TRBJ1-1 TRBV7-9
ASSFNDYEQY few TRBJ2-7 TRBV12-3/TRBV12-4
ASSEGIPPGQGSYEQY . TRBJ2-7 TRBV6-1
ASSPRDGLNYGYT . TRBJ1-2 TRBV7-9
ASKLQGVGTEAF . TRBJ1-1 TRBV6-1
ASSTWTSNTGELF few TRBJ2-2 TRBV7-6
ASSHAAIGTDPGGTQY . TRBJ2-3 TRBV6-2/TRBV6-3
ASTNSGGPRELF . TRBJ2-2 TRBV7-4
ASSLRAGRQPQH few TRBJ1-5 TRBV28
ASREGGARAEAF . TRBJ1-1 TRBV14
ATPINTEAF . TRBJ1-1 TRBV13
ANSPGRFTEAF . TRBJ1-1 TRBV7-8
ASRESWGNQPQH few TRBJ1-5 TRBV2
ASSWILATDTQY . TRBJ2-3 TRBV28
ASSFQADRTDTQY . TRBJ2-3 TRBV28
ASSQVNRGTVNTEAF . TRBJ1-1 TRBV4-1
ASSLSWTLGQPQH . TRBJ1-5 TRBV27
ASNLRGTGFNEQF . TRBJ2-1 TRBV5-5
ASSLGWSEQY few TRBJ2-7 TRBV7-2
ASSLALKRPGETQY many TRBJ2-5 TRBV7-2
ASGRGGYNEQF many TRBJ2-1 TRBV7-6
ASRNLGLAGPGKETQY . TRBJ2-5 TRBV4-3
ASSLLGQGKNYGYT . TRBJ1-2 TRBV7-9
ASSFLSIYGYT few TRBJ1-2 TRBV12-3/TRBV12-4
ASSKGTGGLNEKLF many TRBJ1-4 TRBV7-2
ASSYNSDTGELF . TRBJ2-2 TRBV6-8